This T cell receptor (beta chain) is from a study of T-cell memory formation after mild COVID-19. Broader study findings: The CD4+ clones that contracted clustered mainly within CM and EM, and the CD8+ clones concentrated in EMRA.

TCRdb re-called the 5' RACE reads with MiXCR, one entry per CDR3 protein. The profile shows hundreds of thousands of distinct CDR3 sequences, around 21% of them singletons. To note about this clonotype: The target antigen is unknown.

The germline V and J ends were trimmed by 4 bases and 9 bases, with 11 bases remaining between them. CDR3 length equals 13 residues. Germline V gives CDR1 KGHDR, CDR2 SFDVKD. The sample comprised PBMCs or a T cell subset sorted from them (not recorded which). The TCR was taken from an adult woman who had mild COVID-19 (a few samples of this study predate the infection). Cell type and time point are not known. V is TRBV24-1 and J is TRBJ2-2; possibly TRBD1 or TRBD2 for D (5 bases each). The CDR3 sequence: CATSDPGPRELFF. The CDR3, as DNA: TGTGCCACCAGTGACCCGGGACCCCGGGAGCTGTTTTTT.